One and the same sample provided the 16 T cell receptor beta chains below, sequenced in a study of cytomegalovirus exposure and HLA in healthy donors. The PCR was carried out with 60 Vbeta primers and 13 Jbeta primers. The protocol was immunoSEQ multiplex PCR, while the TCRdb copy is restricted to in-frame clones and leaves out a portion. The sample holds about 160,000 clones, around 72% seen once. Sequencing used PBMCs. The receptors derive from a man in his forties in good health and CMV-seropositive.

There are a few counts of this clone. This rearrangement joins TRBV18 to TRBJ2-7, with TRBD2 matching over 9 bases. Trimming cost V 2 bases and J 5 bases; bases outside gene matches: 7. Germline V gene lookup returns CDR1 KGHSH and CDR2 LQKENI. The CDR3 runs to 15 residues. CDR3 residues: CASSPTAGGQNEQYF. The CDR3 region has the DNA TGTGCCAGCTCACCAACGGCGGGGGGGCAGAACGAGCAGTACTTC.

The CDR3 is CASSWTDYYGYTF. The CDR3 nucleotides read TGTGCCAGCAGCTGGACAGACTACTATGGCTACACCTTC. The chain links TRBV7-2 to TRBJ1-2; a possible D gene is TRBD1 (6 bases). Germline V CDR1 and CDR2: SGHTA, FQGNSA. The CDR3 is 13 amino acids. V dropped 4 bases and J dropped 3 bases, with 9 bases sitting between them.

V gene TRBV7-9 combines with J gene TRBJ2-1; 7 bases match TRBD1. V dropped 5 bases and J dropped 8; count of bases not matched to a gene: 15. The germline V gene encodes CDR1 SEHNR and CDR2 FQNEAQ (reference sequence). This CDR3 is 16 amino acids long. The CDR3 bases are TGTGCCAGCAGCCCCCGTAGACAGGGCGACGGGGATGAGCAGTTCTTC. It codes for CASSPRRQGDGDEQFF. Combining the CDR3 with reference TRBV7-9 and TRBJ2-1 gives the whole variable domain DTGVSQNPRHKITKRGQNVTFRCDPISEHNRLYWYRQTLGQGPEFLTYFQNEAQLEKSRLLSDRFSAERPKGSFSTLEIQRTEQGDSAMYLCASSPRRQGDGDEQFFGPGTRLTVL.

This clone has only a few counts. CDR3 loop: CASSPLDTPNYGYTF. The CDR3 DNA is TGTGCCAGCAGTCCCCTGGACACTCCTAACTATGGCTACACCTTC. The V gene is TRBV6-5, the J gene TRBJ1-2; D might be TRBD1 (5 bases). Looked up from germline, CDR1 is MNHEY and CDR2 is SVGAGI. V lost 5 bases to trimming and J lost 0 bases, with 13 bases between them. CDR3 size: 15 residues.

This chain links TRBV28 with TRBJ1-3; TRBD1 agrees at 7 bases. Germline CDR1 MDHEN, CDR2 SYDVKM. The CDR3 totals 15 residues. Unmatched junction bases numbered 2, after V lost 3 bases and J lost 0 bases. The CDR3 is CASSLTGSSGNTIYF. The CDR3, as DNA: TGTGCCAGCAGTTTGACAGGGAGCTCTGGAAACACCATATATTTT. Looking up the rest from reference TRBV28 and TRBJ1-3 gives the full variable domain: DVKVTQSSRYLVKRTGEKVFLECVQDMDHENMFWYRQDPGLGLRLIYFSYDVKMKEKGDIPEGYSVSREKKERFSLILESASTNQTSMYLCASSLTGSSGNTIYFGEGSWLTVV.

The chain recombines TRBV4-2 with TRBJ1-2, with TRBD1 as a possible D gene (5 bases). The length of the CDR3 is 17 residues. The V gene lost 0 bases and the J gene lost 6 bases, with 20 bases spanning the gap. Per the germline V gene, CDR1 is LGHNA and CDR2 is YNFKEQ. The CDR3 DNA reads as TGTGCCAGCAGCCAAGAAATAGGGGCAGGGAAGGATAATGGCTACACCTTC. Amino acid sequence: CASSQEIGAGKDNGYTF.

The V call is TRBV6-6, the J call TRBJ1-4, with D maybe TRBD1 (5 bases). Germline-derived CDR1 and CDR2 are MNHNY and SVGAGI (reference sequence). The CDR3 has 14 amino acids. Trimming shortened V by 10 bases and J by 0 bases, and 12 bases separated the two germline ends. The CDR3: CATMGGATNEKLFF. Here the CDR3 DNA reads TGTGCCACCATGGGGGGGGCAACTAATGAAAAACTGTTTTTT.

J is TRBJ1-4 and V is TRBV7-3; 8 positions agree with TRBD1. This CDR3 is built from 14 residues. CDR1 SGHTA and CDR2 FQGTGA come from the germline V gene. Trimming cost V 5 bases and J 11 bases; bases outside gene matches: 10. CDR3 DNA: TGTGCCAGCAGCCAACCCGGACAGGGTGGGAAACTGTTTTTT. Its protein is CASSQPGQGGKLFF.

V and J are TRBV6-5 and TRBJ2-2, with 10 bases that match TRBD2. CDR3 size: 15 residues. Germline V CDR1 and CDR2: MNHEY, SVGAGI. Germline trimming cut 2 bases from V and 4 bases from J; bases unmatched to any gene: 1. As DNA, the CDR3 is TGTGCCAGCAGTTACCTAGCGGGGGTCACCGGGGAGCTGTTTTTT. Encoded protein: CASSYLAGVTGELFF.

This chain joins TRBV2 and TRBJ2-1; 9 positions match TRBD2. The CDR3 is 15 residues long. Germline V gives CDR1 SNHLY, CDR2 FYNNEI. Losses at the gene ends were 5 bases for V and 8 bases for J; bases not matched to a gene: 10. DNA of the CDR3: TGTGCCAGCAGTTCTGAGCGGGGGGACGTCGATGAGCAGTTCTTC. This sequence encodes CASSSERGDVDEQFF.

This chain uses TRBV4-1 with TRBJ2-3, with 7 bases that match TRBD1. The ends lost 1 base at V and 2 bases at J; junction bases unmatched: 3. This CDR3 has 15 residues. The germline gives CDR1 MGHRA, CDR2 YSYEKL. CDR3 nucleotide sequence: TGCGCCAGCAGCCAAGCACAGGGGACCACAGATACGCAGTATTTT. Translation: CASSQAQGTTDTQYF.

The chain recombines TRBV6-5 with TRBJ1-2; no definite D call. The V end lost 4 bases, the J end lost 4 bases, and 7 bases lay between the germline ends. Germline CDR1 is MNHEY and CDR2 is SVGAGI. The CDR3 runs 12 residues. For the CDR3, the DNA is TGTGCCAGCAGTTCCTCCCTCTATGGCTACACCTTC. Protein: CASSSSLYGYTF.

This chain joins TRBV9 and TRBJ2-1; D gene uncertain. The germline V gene encodes CDR1 SGDLS and CDR2 YYNGEE. The length of the CDR3 is 13 residues. V was pared by 0 bases and J by 8 bases, with 9 bases between. The CDR3 nucleotides read TGTGCCAGCAGCGTAGATGTGGGCGATGAGCAGTTCTTC. It is translated as CASSVDVGDEQFF.

The chain combines TRBV11-3 with TRBJ1-1, with 8 bases that match TRBD1. This CDR3 has 14 residues. With V trimmed by 4 bases and J by 4 bases, 5 bases remained unmatched. Germline V lookup: CDR1 SGHNT, CDR2 YENEEA. For the CDR3, the DNA is TGTGCCAGCAGCTCAGGGGGCGGGGGCACTGAAGCTTTCTTT. It encodes CASSSGGGGTEAFF.

The rearrangement uses TRBV7-2 and TRBJ1-2; D unclear. The germline V gene has CDR1 SGHTA and CDR2 FQGNSA. CDR3 length equals 17 residues. Trimming took off 4 bases at V and 1 base at J, with 19 bases between the two ends. In nucleotides, the CDR3 is TGTGCCAGCAGCTCCCTCCCGGCAGCGAGGATTAACTATGGCTACACCTTC. Its translation is CASSSLPAARINYGYTF.

This clone was recorded once. V gene TRBV9 combines with J gene TRBJ1-1; D is ambiguous. Trimming cost V 4 bases and J 7 bases, with 17 bases left between them. The CDR3 length is 14 residues. The germline V gene encodes CDR1 SGDLS and CDR2 YYNGEE. The CDR3 DNA follows: TGTGCCAGCAGCCCCATGCCCCGCCAACTTGAAGCTTTCTTT. Protein sequence: CASSPMPRQLEAFF.